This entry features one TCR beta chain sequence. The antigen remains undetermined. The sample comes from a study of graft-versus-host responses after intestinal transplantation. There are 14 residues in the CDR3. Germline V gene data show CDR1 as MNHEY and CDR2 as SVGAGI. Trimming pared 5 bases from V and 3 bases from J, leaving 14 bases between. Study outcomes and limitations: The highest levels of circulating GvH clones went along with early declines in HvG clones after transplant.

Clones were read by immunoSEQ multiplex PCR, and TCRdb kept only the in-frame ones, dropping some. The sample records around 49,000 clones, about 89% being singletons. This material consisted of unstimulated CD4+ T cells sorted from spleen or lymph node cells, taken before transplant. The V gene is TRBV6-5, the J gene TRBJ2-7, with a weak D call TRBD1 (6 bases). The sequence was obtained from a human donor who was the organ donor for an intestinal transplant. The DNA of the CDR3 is TGTGCCAGCAGTCCCCGACAGGCGAACTACGAGCAGTACTTC. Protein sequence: CASSPRQANYEQYF.